One and the same sample provided the 25 T cell receptor beta chains below, sequenced in a study of shared clonotypes between healthy human individuals. Assay used: immunoSEQ multiplex PCR; TCRdb lists only in-frame clones, some missing. The sample lists approximately 810,000 clones, 90% to 95% occurring once. CD8 cells regarded as naive lacked CD45RO, were positively chosen for CCR7, and omitted terminally differentiated effector memory CD45RA+ cells. Source material: naive CD8+ T cells sorted from blood. Every receptor here comes from a man younger than 45 in good health.

V and J are TRBV11-2 and TRBJ1-2, with 9 bases that match TRBD1. CDR1 SGHAT and CDR2 FQNNGV come from the germline V gene. There are 13 residues in the CDR3. V was pared by 5 bases and J by 8 bases, with 6 bases of the junction left unmatched. This CDR3 is CASSPWTGDGYTF. In DNA form, the CDR3 reads TGTGCCAGCAGCCCATGGACAGGGGACGGCTACACCTTC.

The V call is TRBV28, the J call TRBJ2-3; the D is unclear. Germline V gene lookup returns CDR1 MDHEN and CDR2 SYDVKM. This CDR3 has 19 residues. The V end lost 9 bases, the J end lost 2 bases, and 30 bases lay between the germline ends. The CDR3 protein is CASSFDTDIEEVDTDTQYF. The CDR3 DNA is TGTGCCAGTTCTTTCGACACAGATATCGAAGAGGTCGACACAGATACGCAGTATTTT.

This sequence joins TRBV19 and TRBJ1-2; no reliable D call. V lost 7 bases and J 3 bases, leaving 15 bases between the germline ends. The CDR3 is 14 amino acids. Germline loops: CDR1 LNHDA, CDR2 SQIVND (reference sequence). CDR3 residues: CASNPNLRYYGYTF. As DNA, the CDR3 is TGTGCCAGTAACCCTAACCTCAGATACTATGGCTACACCTTC. Complete variable domain (other parts from reference TRBV19 and TRBJ1-2): DGGITQSPKYLFRKEGQNVTLSCEQNLNHDAMYWYRQDPGQGLRLIYYSQIVNDFQKGDIAEGYSVSREKKESFPLTVTSAQKNPTAFYLCASNPNLRYYGYTFGSGTRLTVV.

The chain recombines TRBV28 with TRBJ2-7, with 7 bases lining up with TRBD1. There are 15 residues in the CDR3. Trimming cost V 2 bases and J 3 bases; bases outside gene matches: 7. Germline lookup yields CDR1 MDHEN and CDR2 SYDVKM. This chain's CDR3 is CASSLTGDGLYEQYF. CDR3 in DNA: TGTGCCAGCAGTTTAACAGGGGATGGGCTCTACGAGCAGTACTTC.

Worth noting for this clone: Other DNA variants within this sample encode the same CDR3. The rearrangement uses TRBV10-3 and TRBJ2-3; D remains ambiguous. CDR1 and CDR2 (germline): ENHRY, SYGVKD. The CDR3 totals 12 residues. The V gene lost 2 bases and the J gene lost 1 base, with 1 base spanning the gap. The CDR3 region is CAISEGTDTQYF. The CDR3 nucleotides are TGTGCCATCAGTGAGGGCACAGATACGCAGTATTTT.

The chain couples TRBV28 to TRBJ2-3; D uncertain. V was trimmed by 10 bases and J by 0 bases, leaving 14 bases between them. The CDR3 loop spans 14 amino acids. Per the germline V gene, CDR1 is MDHEN and CDR2 is SYDVKM. The CDR3: CAITPVGSTDTQYF. CDR3 coding DNA: TGTGCCATCACTCCGGTGGGTAGCACAGATACGCAGTATTTT.

The CDR3 DNA is TGTGCCAGCAGCTTTCGGGCGAACACTGAAGCTTTCTTT. Protein sequence: CASSFRANTEAFF. This rearrangement joins TRBV11-2 to TRBJ1-1; no definite D call. The ends were cut back, 3 bases at V and 1 base at J, with 6 bases in the middle. This CDR3 region has 13 residues. In germline, CDR1 is SGHAT, CDR2 FQNNGV.

This chain uses TRBV28 with TRBJ2-3, with D unresolved. V was pared by 3 bases and J by 4 bases, with 8 bases between. The germline gives CDR1 MDHEN, CDR2 SYDVKM. The CDR3 extends over 13 amino acids. Here the CDR3 DNA reads TGTGCCAGCAGTTTGAGGTTTGCAGATACGCAGTATTTT. Protein product: CASSLRFADTQYF.

The chain employs TRBV28 and TRBJ1-5; D might be TRBD1 (6 bases). The CDR3 consists of 18 residues. With 3 bases removed from V and 2 bases from J, the gap between germline ends came to 20 bases. Germline lookup yields CDR1 MDHEN and CDR2 SYDVKM. The CDR3 sequence: CASSFDRTEINRNQPQHF. DNA for the CDR3: TGTGCCAGCAGTTTTGATCGGACAGAAATAAATCGCAATCAGCCCCAGCATTTT.

This chain joins TRBV6-6 and TRBJ2-1; D gene unclear. Trimming removed 0 bases at V and 4 bases at J, with 7 bases between. The CDR3 covers 14 residues. Germline V gives CDR1 MNHNY, CDR2 SVGAGI (reference sequence). CDR3 residues: CASSYSRGYNEQFF. CDR3 DNA: TGTGCCAGCAGTTACTCGAGAGGATACAATGAGCAGTTCTTC.

This clone appeared once. The chain uses TRBV19 and TRBJ1-5; 8 bases match TRBD1. V dropped 5 bases and J dropped 0; count of bases not matched to a gene: 18. This CDR3 has 20 amino acids. Germline values: CDR1 LNHDA, CDR2 SQIVND (reference sequence). The CDR3 DNA sequence: TGTGCCAGTAGTCGGCCCACGGACAGGGTGTTTGATTATAGCAATCAGCCCCAGCATTTT. Its translation: CASSRPTDRVFDYSNQPQHF.

The V and J genes are TRBV2 and TRBJ2-1; D remains unclear. Trimming cost V 5 bases and J 7 bases, with 6 bases left between them. Germline loops: CDR1 SNHLY, CDR2 FYNNEI. This CDR3 has 11 amino acids. The CDR3 protein is CASSLRNEQFF. The CDR3 DNA is TGTGCCAGCAGTTTGAGGAATGAGCAGTTCTTC.

This clone occurred once. The chain couples TRBV14 to TRBJ2-7; D remains ambiguous. The CDR3 loop spans 13 amino acids. Trimming removed 3 bases at V and 8 bases at J, with 14 bases between. From germline, CDR1 is SGHDN and CDR2 FVKESK. The CDR3 nucleotides are TGTGCCAGCAGCCAGGCAAGTCGGACCCAGCAGTACTTC. This gives the protein CASSQASRTQQYF.

For the CDR3, the DNA is TGCGCCAGCAGCTTAAAACAGGGGGGGTACGAGCAGTACTTC. It translates to CASSLKQGGYEQYF. J is TRBJ2-7 and V is TRBV5-1; tentative D call: TRBD1 (8 bases). The CDR3 extends over 14 amino acids. Germline CDR1 is SGHRS and CDR2 is YFSETQ. Trimming shortened V by 2 bases and J by 4 bases, and 13 bases separated the two germline ends.

The chain uses TRBV11-2 and TRBJ2-1, with 9 bases identical to TRBD2. J lost 3 bases, V lost 2 bases, and 2 bases had no gene match. This CDR3 contains 15 residues. Germline V gene sequence: CDR1 SGHAT, CDR2 FQNNGV. The CDR3 DNA sequence: TGTGCCAGCAGCTTAAGACTAGCGGTCTACAATGAGCAGTTCTTC. Protein product: CASSLRLAVYNEQFF.

The gene calls are TRBV4-1 and TRBJ2-1; TRBD2 aligns across 9 bases. This CDR3 region has 15 residues. Trimming cost V 1 base and J 8 bases; bases outside gene matches: 6. Germline CDR1 MGHRA, CDR2 YSYEKL. CDR3 residues: CASSQVSGRWDEQFF. CDR3 bases: TGCGCCAGCAGCCAAGTTAGCGGGAGATGGGATGAGCAGTTCTTC.

The J gene is TRBJ2-2, the V gene TRBV18; TRBD2 matches 8 bases. CDR1 KGHSH and CDR2 LQKENI come from the germline V gene. The CDR3 contains 16 residues. With V trimmed by 3 bases and J by 6 bases, 9 bases remained unmatched. As DNA, the CDR3 is TGTGCCAGCTCACCCAATCAGCGGGAGAAGGCCGGGGAGCTGTTTTTT. As protein: CASSPNQREKAGELFF.

V usage is TRBV6-1 and J usage is TRBJ2-7; TRBD1 aligns across 11 bases. The ends lost 3 bases at V and 4 bases at J; junction bases unmatched: 5. Germline CDR1 and CDR2: MNHNS and SASEGT. CDR3 length: 15 residues. CDR3 DNA: TGTGCCAGCAGTGAGAGGACAGGGGGCTGGTACGAGCAGTACTTC. This translates into CASSERTGGWYEQYF.

The chain couples TRBV19 to TRBJ1-3, with 12 bases identical to TRBD1. Germline V CDR1 and CDR2: LNHDA, SQIVND (reference sequence). The CDR3 length is 16 residues. J lost 4 bases, V lost 8 bases, and 9 bases had no gene match. The CDR3 protein is CASHIPGQGAGNTIYF. In DNA form, the CDR3 reads TGTGCCAGTCATATACCGGGACAGGGGGCGGGAAACACCATATATTTT.

The rearrangement joins TRBV5-8 to TRBJ2-7, with D hard to call. The CDR3 contains 15 residues. Looked up from germline, CDR1 is SGHTS and CDR2 is YDEGEE. Trimming removed 4 bases at V and 6 bases at J, with 20 bases between. The CDR3 DNA follows: TGTGCCAGCAGCCTTCTGGACCCAACTCGCCTCGAGCAGTACTTC. This codes for CASSLLDPTRLEQYF.

The chain joins TRBV10-2 to TRBJ2-7; perhaps TRBD2 as D (6 bases). CDR1 and CDR2 from the germline V gene are WSHSY and SAAADI. This CDR3 has 12 amino acids. Trimming removed 9 bases at V and 3 bases at J, with 12 bases between. DNA for the CDR3: TGCGCCAGTCGGGACTCCTACTACGAGCAGTACTTC. Translation gives CASRDSYYEQYF.

The gene calls are TRBV7-9 and TRBJ1-3; the D is unclear. The CDR3 totals 15 residues. Trimming took 3 bases from V and 1 from J, leaving 10 bases between them. Germline lookup yields CDR1 SEHNR and CDR2 FQNEAQ (reference sequence). CDR3 in DNA: TGTGCCAGCAGCTTGCTGGGGTTATCTGGAAACACCATATATTTT. Translated, it gives CASSLLGLSGNTIYF.

As for this clone: Different DNA sequences within this sample yield the same CDR3. The J gene is TRBJ2-7, the V gene TRBV19, with 11 positions matching TRBD1. Germline values: CDR1 LNHDA, CDR2 SQIVND (reference sequence). Trimming took 3 bases from V and 3 from J; bases not matched to a gene: 1. This CDR3 is 14 amino acids long. Here the CDR3 DNA reads TGTGCCAGTAGTATCGGGACAGGGGGCTACGAGCAGTACTTC. Translated: CASSIGTGGYEQYF. Full variable domain (outside the CDR3, taken from reference TRBV19 and TRBJ2-7): DGGITQSPKYLFRKEGQNVTLSCEQNLNHDAMYWYRQDPGQGLRLIYYSQIVNDFQKGDIAEGYSVSREKKESFPLTVTSAQKNPTAFYLCASSIGTGGYEQYFGPGTRLTVT.

This chain joins TRBV11-1 and TRBJ2-2, with D uncertain. The V and J ends lost 5 bases and 6 bases respectively, with 7 bases between them. The CDR3 length is 12 residues. The germline V gene has CDR1 SGHAT and CDR2 FQDESV (reference sequence). CDR3 nucleotides: TGTGCCAGCAGCGGACGATCCGGGGAGCTGTTTTTT. Translating it yields CASSGRSGELFF.

The chain employs TRBV27 and TRBJ2-1, with D possibly TRBD2 on 5 matching bases. The CDR3 is made up of 12 amino acids. CDR1 and CDR2 (germline): MNHEY, SMNVEV (reference sequence). V was cut by 0 bases and J by 8 bases, with 5 bases left in between. The CDR3 loop is CASSLSEDEQFF. CDR3 DNA: TGTGCCAGCAGTTTATCGGAGGATGAGCAGTTCTTC.